One and the same sample provided the 17 T cell receptor beta chains below, sequenced in a study of blood T cell repertoires in COVID-19 (dated by TCRdb to about 2020). Receptor libraries were prepared by the immunoSEQ multiplex PCR assay. TCRdb carries this immuneACCESS record with in-frame sequences only. Its versions omit some clonotypes, under half of them owing to an unresolved V gene in the studies checked, with the rest unexplained. This sample gives approximately 250,000 clones in total; 80% to 90% of them show up just once. Together, the top ten hold more than 4% of the sample. Sequencing input: peripheral blood. The source of these receptors is a man aged 50 to 59 with acute or convalescent COVID-19.

This chain links TRBV19 with TRBJ1-5; maybe TRBD1 (6 bases). Germline V gene lookup returns CDR1 LNHDA and CDR2 SQIVND (reference sequence). The CDR3 has 14 residues. V lost 5 bases and J 6 bases, leaving 14 bases between the germline ends. CDR3 sequence: CASSPHRVTQPQHF. CDR3 in DNA: TGTGCCAGTAGTCCCCACAGGGTTACTCAGCCCCAGCATTTT. The variable domain in full, with the rest retrieved from reference TRBV19 and TRBJ1-5, is DGGITQSPKYLFRKEGQNVTLSCEQNLNHDAMYWYRQDPGQGLRLIYYSQIVNDFQKGDIAEGYSVSREKKESFPLTVTSAQKNPTAFYLCASSPHRVTQPQHFGDGTRLSIL.

V and J are TRBV14 and TRBJ2-3; the match to TRBD2 covers 7 bases. With 4 bases clipped from V and 0 bases from J, the junction kept 4 bases outside the gene matches. Germline V gene sequence: CDR1 SGHDN, CDR2 FVKESK. The CDR3 is 15 amino acids. Here the CDR3 reads CASSRTSASTDTQYF. CDR3 DNA: TGTGCCAGCAGCCGCACTAGCGCTAGCACAGATACGCAGTATTTT.

The rearrangement joins TRBV7-3 to TRBJ1-6, with no clear D. The CDR3 extends over 14 amino acids. Deletions cut 5 bases from V and 2 bases from J, with 7 bases between. The germline V gene encodes CDR1 SGHTA and CDR2 FQGTGA. The CDR3 DNA reads TGTGCCAGCAGCAGTGAGACCTATAATTCACCCCTCCACTTT. Its protein is CASSSETYNSPLHF.

This chain joins TRBV7-3 and TRBJ2-1; 9 nucleotides align to TRBD2. Germline CDR1 and CDR2: SGHTA and FQGTGA. Trimming took 0 bases from V and 7 from J; bases not matched to a gene: 7. This CDR3 has 16 residues. The chain's CDR3 is CASSLTSGSGGNEQFF. The CDR3 bases are TGTGCCAGCAGCTTAACGAGTGGGAGCGGGGGGAATGAGCAGTTCTTC.

This rearrangement joins TRBV2 to TRBJ2-6, with 8 bases fitting TRBD2. CDR3 length: 17 residues. V shed 2 bases, J shed 2 bases, and the junction held 5 bases outside the gene matches. CDR1 and CDR2 from the germline V gene are SNHLY and FYNNEI. The CDR3 DNA follows: TGTGCCAGCAGTGAAAGCGGGAGAAGGGCTGGGGCCAACGTCCTGACTTTC. Protein sequence: CASSESGRRAGANVLTF.

This chain uses TRBV5-6 with TRBJ2-7, with TRBD1 matching over 8 bases. Germline V gene sequence: CDR1 SGHDT, CDR2 YYEEEE. The trim removed 2 bases at V and 4 bases at J, leaving 5 bases unmatched. The CDR3 spans 14 residues. The CDR3, as DNA: TGTGCCAGCAGCTTTGCCCAGGGGGCTTACGAGCAGTACTTC. Residues: CASSFAQGAYEQYF.

Ten or more counts support this clone. V usage is TRBV27 and J usage is TRBJ2-7, with TRBD2 identical over 11 bases. After removal of 4 bases from V and 2 bases from J, the junction contained 1 base not matched to a gene. CDR1 is MNHEY, CDR2 SMNVEV, per germline (reference sequence). The CDR3 has 14 amino acids. CDR3 nucleotide sequence: TGTGCCAGCAGTTCGACTAGCGGGGCCTACGAGCAGTACTTC. Protein product: CASSSTSGAYEQYF.

The chain recombines TRBV20-1 with TRBJ1-1, with D hard to call. CDR1 is DFQATT, CDR2 SNEGSKA, per germline (reference sequence). Trimming left V 3 bases short and J 12 bases short, with 14 bases between. This CDR3 is built from 11 residues. The CDR3 here is CSASLAQRTFF. CDR3 coding DNA: TGCAGTGCTAGTTTGGCTCAGAGGACTTTCTTT.

The genes are TRBV12-2 and TRBJ2-2; the table's D call, TRBD1, was not checked against the DNA. TRBV12-2 is designated a pseudogene. This CDR3 contains 18 residues. The CDR3 nucleotides read TGTGCAAGTCGCTTAGTCCCGGACGACAGAACGAACACCGGGGAGCTGTTTTTT. Protein sequence: CASRLVPDDRTNTGELFF.

This clone showed up just once. The chain combines TRBV27 with TRBJ1-1; 8 bases are shared with TRBD1. The V gene's germline CDR1 is MNHEY and CDR2 SMNVEV (reference sequence). J was trimmed by 2 bases and V by 4 bases; bases with no gene match: 9. The CDR3 loop spans 16 amino acids. DNA of the CDR3: TGTGCCAGCAGTTCCTCCGGGACAGGCTTTAACACTGAAGCTTTCTTT. Its translation: CASSSSGTGFNTEAFF.

This clone has only one observation. The chain carries TRBV7-8 and TRBJ1-2, with TRBD1 matching 9 bases. This CDR3 region has 14 residues. With 5 bases clipped from V and 4 bases from J, the junction kept 5 bases outside the gene matches. Looked up from germline, CDR1 is SGHVS and CDR2 is FQNEAQ. The DNA for the CDR3 is TGTGCCAGCAGCCGGGACAGGGCGGGCTATGGCTACACCTTC. This translates into CASSRDRAGYGYTF.

This clone has only one observation. This rearrangement joins TRBV27 to TRBJ1-1; 7 bases match TRBD1. The CDR3 is made up of 17 amino acids. Germline V gene sequence: CDR1 MNHEY, CDR2 SMNVEV (reference sequence). The ends lost 5 bases at V and 0 bases at J; junction bases unmatched: 12. CDR3 sequence reads: CASSPRDRRTVNTEAFF. CDR3 DNA: TGTGCCAGCAGTCCGAGGGACAGAAGGACAGTGAACACTGAAGCTTTCTTT.

This clone was seen a handful of times. The V gene is TRBV4-1, the J gene TRBJ1-1; perhaps TRBD1 as D (5 bases). This CDR3 spans 16 amino acids. The ends were cut back, 4 bases at V and 0 bases at J, with 15 bases in the middle. The germline V gene encodes CDR1 MGHRA and CDR2 YSYEKL. In DNA form, the CDR3 reads TGCGCCAGCAGCCGCTACCTGGGGCAGGTGAACACTGAAGCTTTCTTT. Protein: CASSRYLGQVNTEAFF.

V gene TRBV7-9 combines with J gene TRBJ1-5; 7 nucleotides align to TRBD1. With 6 bases clipped from V and 7 bases from J, the junction kept 12 bases outside the gene matches. Germline V CDR1 and CDR2: SEHNR, FQNEAQ (reference sequence). This CDR3 region has 15 residues. In nucleotides, the CDR3 is TGTGCCAGCAGTCGCACAGGGGATCGGAACCAGCCCCAGCATTTT. Its translation is CASSRTGDRNQPQHF.

The chain joins TRBV28 to TRBJ1-2, with TRBD1 identical over 10 bases. From germline, CDR1 is MDHEN and CDR2 SYDVKM. The CDR3 covers 15 residues. Trimming took 5 bases from V and 4 from J; bases not matched to a gene: 7. CDR3 nucleotides: TGTGCCAGCAGTGAACCGGGACAGGGGTCCTATGGCTACACCTTC. Residues: CASSEPGQGSYGYTF.

This clone is a singleton in its sample. The chain couples TRBV6-5 to TRBJ1-1; D gene ambiguous. The CDR3 consists of 14 residues. CDR1 is MNHEY, CDR2 SVGAGI, per germline. Deletions cut 5 bases from V and 3 bases from J, with 13 bases between. CDR3: CASSPQAGDTEAFF. CDR3 coding DNA: TGTGCCAGCAGTCCGCAGGCCGGGGACACTGAAGCTTTCTTT.

The rearrangement links TRBV11-1 to TRBJ1-2; 8 bases fit TRBD1. V dropped 0 bases and J dropped 3; count of bases not matched to a gene: 9. Per the germline V gene, CDR1 is SGHAT and CDR2 is FQDESV (reference sequence). This CDR3 has 17 residues. The CDR3 DNA reads as TGTGCCAGCAGCTTAGCTGGACAGGGCAATCTTGACTATGGCTACACCTTC. This sequence encodes CASSLAGQGNLDYGYTF.